These T cell receptor beta chains were read from a single sample in a study of cytotoxic CD8 clonotypes in ibrutinib-treated CLL. Produced via immunoSEQ multiplex PCR; TCRdb's table is partial and in-frame only. The sample includes approximately 280,000 clones, 60% to 80% of them seen just once. The sequencing here drew on PBMCs, taken at disease progression, from a patient treated with ibrutinib. The receptors stem from a human donor with chronic lymphocytic leukemia. Each CDR3 is given with its conserved first and last residue. Fields, in order: CDR3 protein, CDR3 DNA, clone size, CDR3 length, D gene, V gene, J gene. The D gene is left open where the match is weak. Not every row has a clone size; where given, it reads once, few, many or a size class.

CDR3: CASSLSLGAEAEAFF; DNA: TGCGCCAGCAGCTTGTCTTTGGGGGCCGAGGCTGAAGCTTTCTTT; size: -; length: 15; D: -; V: TRBV5-1; J: TRBJ1-1
CDR3: CASSYIRGPGELFF; DNA: TGTGCCAGCAGTTACATAAGGGGGCCCGGGGAGCTGTTTTTT; size: once; length: 14; D: TRBD1; V: TRBV6-5; J: TRBJ2-2
CDR3: CASSLGDREVSGNTIYF; DNA: TGTGCCAGCAGCTTAGGGGACAGGGAAGTATCTGGAAACACCATATATTTT; size: -; length: 17; D: TRBD1; V: TRBV7-2; J: TRBJ1-3
CDR3: CASSLLGSNNSPLHF; DNA: TGTGCCAGCAGCTTACTTGGCAGTAATAATTCACCCCTCCACTTT; size: -; length: 15; D: -; V: TRBV7-2; J: TRBJ1-6
CDR3: CASSQTLADSYEQYF; DNA: TGTGCCAGCAGCCAAACCCTAGCGGATTCCTACGAGCAGTACTTC; size: -; length: 15; D: TRBD2; V: TRBV14; J: TRBJ2-7
CDR3: CASSIILAGPYEQYF; DNA: TGTGCCAGTAGTATAATCCTAGCGGGCCCCTACGAGCAGTACTTC; size: -; length: 15; D: TRBD2; V: TRBV19; J: TRBJ2-7
CDR3: CASSPRTSGGDEQFF; DNA: TGTGCCAGCAGCCCACGGACTAGCGGGGGAGATGAGCAGTTCTTC; size: -; length: 15; D: TRBD2; V: TRBV7-6; J: TRBJ2-1
CDR3: CASSKSGGEAFF; DNA: TGTGCCAGTAGTAAATCAGGGGGGGAAGCTTTCTTT; size: -; length: 12; D: TRBD1; V: TRBV19; J: TRBJ1-1
CDR3: CASSSRWGKAGGNRETQYF; DNA: TGTGCCAGCAGCTCCCGATGGGGTAAAGCGGGAGGGAACCGGGAGACCCAGTACTTC; size: -; length: 19; D: TRBD2; V: TRBV13; J: TRBJ2-5
CDR3: CASRPSLNYGYTF; DNA: TGCGCCAGCAGACCCTCCCTTAACTATGGCTACACCTTC; size: -; length: 13; D: -; V: TRBV5-1; J: TRBJ1-2
CDR3: CSVGGGSYNEQFF; DNA: TGCAGCGTTGGGGGGGGCTCCTACAATGAGCAGTTCTTC; size: -; length: 13; D: TRBD2; V: TRBV29-1; J: TRBJ2-1
CDR3: CASRIQGAAEAFF; DNA: TGTGCCAGCAGGATACAGGGGGCGGCTGAAGCTTTCTTT; size: -; length: 13; D: TRBD1; V: TRBV6-5; J: TRBJ1-1
CDR3: CASSLDQGWGKLFF; DNA: TGCGCCAGCAGCTTGGATCAGGGGTGGGGAAAACTGTTTTTT; size: -; length: 14; D: -; V: TRBV5-1; J: TRBJ1-4
CDR3: CASRGNYQPQHF; DNA: TGTGCCAGCAGGGGGAACTATCAGCCCCAGCATTTT; size: -; length: 12; D: -; V: TRBV28; J: TRBJ1-5
CDR3: CASSASGYEQYF; DNA: TGTGCCAGCAGCGCCTCTGGCTACGAGCAGTACTTC; size: few; length: 12; D: -; V: TRBV11-2; J: TRBJ2-7
CDR3: CASSFGPGLAGGTREQYF; DNA: TGTGCCAGCAGTTTCGGCCCGGGGCTAGCGGGAGGAACGCGGGAGCAGTACTTC; size: -; length: 18; D: TRBD2; V: TRBV27; J: TRBJ2-7
CDR3: CASSLRLAGGVKTGELFF; DNA: TGTGCCAGCAGCTTAAGACTAGCGGGTGGGGTAAAGACCGGGGAGCTGTTTTTT; size: -; length: 18; D: TRBD2; V: TRBV7-6; J: TRBJ2-2
CDR3: CASSLASLTYEQYF; DNA: TGTGCCAGCAGCTTGGCCTCTCTAACCTACGAGCAGTACTTC; size: -; length: 14; D: -; V: TRBV5-6; J: TRBJ2-7
CDR3: CASSTGQGESYGYTF; DNA: TGTGCCAGCAGCACCGGACAGGGAGAGTCCTATGGCTACACCTTC; size: -; length: 15; D: TRBD1; V: TRBV28; J: TRBJ1-2
CDR3: CASSVAVGTQYF; DNA: TGTGCCAGCAGCGTCGCCGTGGGGACCCAGTACTTC; size: -; length: 12; D: -; V: TRBV9; J: TRBJ2-5
CDR3: CASSMFQGARTNEKLFF; DNA: TGTGCCAGCAGTATGTTTCAGGGGGCGCGGACTAATGAAAAACTGTTTTTT; size: -; length: 17; D: TRBD1; V: TRBV2; J: TRBJ1-4
CDR3: CASTGGWGTDTQYF; DNA: TGTGCCAGCACCGGGGGTTGGGGCACAGATACGCAGTATTTT; size: -; length: 14; D: -; V: TRBV6-1; J: TRBJ2-3
CDR3: CASVGGSVSYEQYF; DNA: TGTGCCAGCGTGGGCGGATCGGTCTCCTACGAGCAGTACTTC; size: once; length: 14; D: -; V: TRBV7-9; J: TRBJ2-7
CDR3: CASCSPRTDTQYF; DNA: TGTGCCAGCTGTAGCCCGCGCACAGATACGCAGTATTTT; size: -; length: 13; D: -; V: TRBV7-2; J: TRBJ2-3
CDR3: CASTWDRGYETQYF; DNA: TGTGCCAGCACCTGGGACAGGGGATATGAGACCCAGTACTTC; size: -; length: 14; D: TRBD1; V: TRBV2; J: TRBJ2-5
CDR3: CASSQDSGNLRETQYF; DNA: TGCGCCAGCAGCCAAGATAGCGGGAACCTACGAGAGACCCAGTACTTC; size: -; length: 16; D: TRBD2; V: TRBV4-3; J: TRBJ2-5
CDR3: CASSLARGVMMGEQFF; DNA: TGTGCCAGCAGCTTAGCTAGGGGAGTAATGATGGGTGAGCAGTTCTTC; size: -; length: 16; D: -; V: TRBV7-8; J: TRBJ2-1
CDR3: CASSVEGRTVSGNTIYF; DNA: TGTGCCAGCAGCGTAGAGGGGCGGACAGTCTCTGGAAACACCATATATTTT; size: -; length: 17; D: -; V: TRBV9; J: TRBJ1-3
CDR3: CASSLGGWSSYNSPLHF; DNA: TGTGCCAGCAGCTTAGGAGGTTGGAGCTCCTATAATTCACCCCTCCACTTT; size: -; length: 17; D: -; V: TRBV13; J: TRBJ1-6